The TCR beta chain described here comes from a study of STAT5B mutations in CD4+ large granular lymphocyte leukemia. Study results and limitations: The CD4+ versus CD8+ T-LGLL clonality difference may reflect limited sample size. CD4-sorted patient repertoires seemed more clonal than healthy CD4+ repertoires.

TCRdb's table, derived via immunoSEQ multiplex PCR, lists solely in-frame clones and lacks some. The table lists 25,000 to 30,000 clones, under 85% of them singletons. Turning to this clone: What it binds is not known.

Trimming shortened V by 1 base and J by 1 base, and 9 bases separated the two germline ends. The CDR3 extends over 15 amino acids. The germline gives CDR1 LGHNA, CDR2 YSLEER. Sequencing input: CD4+ T cells from blood buffy coats. This TCR was sampled from a human donor in good health. The genes are TRBV4-3 and TRBJ2-3; D is possibly TRBD1 (6 bases). The CDR3 sequence is CASSQGGPGTDTQYF. The CDR3 nucleotides are TGCGCCAGCAGCCAAGGGGGGCCTGGCACAGATACGCAGTATTTT.